This T cell receptor (beta chain) was sequenced in a study of T cells in Graves' hyperthyroidism and ophthalmopathy. Study at large: Before treatment of any kind, peripheral blood was taken at initial diagnosis.

As concerns this clonotype: Antigen unknown.

Authors of the study amplified TCR beta CDR3 regions from RNA transcripts. An initial round of RT-PCR targeting the TCR CDR3 relied on the HTBI primer set. In TCRdb, the multiplex PCR reads were re-called with MiXCR into one record per CDR3 protein. This table holds around 350,000 distinct CDR3 sequences, roughly 15% found once. The CDR3 has 12 amino acids. Trimming shortened V by 1 base and J by 6 bases, and 7 bases separated the two germline ends. Germline V lookup: CDR1 LGHDT, CDR2 YNNKEL (reference sequence). Study-level points and caveats: Ophthalmopathy was separated from stable hyperthyroidism by a 13 V-J model. A median around 6.4 months before onset, the model predicted ophthalmopathy.

Clinical symptoms, serum thyroxine, TRAb, thyroid ultrasound and orbital computed tomography informed diagnoses. The material sequenced was blood. The TCR sequence derives from an older woman with Graves' ophthalmopathy. The chain has TRBV3-1 and TRBJ2-7; D is unclear. Here the CDR3 reads CASSQGTPEQYF. The CDR3 DNA is TGTGCCAGCAGCCAAGGAACCCCCGAGCAGTACTTC.